Following are 21 T cell receptor beta chains from one sample sequenced in a study of blood T cell repertoires in COVID-19. This table comes from immunoSEQ multiplex PCR, and its TCRdb copy is limited to in-frame clones, with some not included. This table has about 65,000 clones, roughly 90% appearing once. The source material was peripheral blood. Every receptor here comes from a man aged 55 to 70 with acute or convalescent COVID-19.

The V call is TRBV5-1, the J call TRBJ2-7; 10 nucleotides match TRBD1. The CDR3 spans 14 residues. In germline, CDR1 is SGHRS, CDR2 YFSETQ. Trimming at V came to 5 bases and at J to 3 bases, leaving 5 bases not matched to a gene. The CDR3 sequence is CASRAGQGLYEQYF. As DNA, the CDR3 is TGCGCCAGCAGGGCGGGACAGGGGCTCTACGAGCAGTACTTC.

The chain carries TRBV12-3 or TRBV12-4 and TRBJ1-2; TRBD1 might be the D (6 bases). The CDR3 runs to 11 residues. The germline V and J ends were trimmed by 6 bases and 14 bases, with 16 bases remaining between them. CDR3 residues: CASSPGTPWTF. For the CDR3, the DNA is TGTGCCAGCAGCCCTGGGACACCGTGGACCTTC.

This sequence joins TRBV5-4 and TRBJ1-1, with a tentative D call TRBD1 (6 bases). The germline V gene has CDR1 SGHNT and CDR2 YYREEE (reference sequence). With 4 bases removed from V and 0 bases from J, the gap between germline ends came to 10 bases. CDR3 length equals 14 residues. CDR3 bases: TGTGCCAGCAGCCGCGACAGGATGAACACTGAAGCTTTCTTT. Translated, it gives CASSRDRMNTEAFF.

CDR3 DNA: TGTGCCAGCAGTGAATTAAATGAGCAGTTCTTC. Its translation: CASSELNEQFF. The chain carries TRBV2 and TRBJ2-1; D gene unclear. The germline CDR1 and CDR2 sequences are SNHLY and FYNNEI. This CDR3 contains 11 residues. Trimming took off 2 bases at V and 7 bases at J, with 3 bases between the two ends. Complete variable domain (other parts from reference TRBV2 and TRBJ2-1): EPEVTQTPSHQVTQMGQEVILRCVPISNHLYFYWYRQILGQKVEFLVSFYNNEISEKSEIFDDQFSVERPDGSNFTLKIRSTKLEDSAMYFCASSELNEQFFGPGTRLTVL.

The chain has TRBV6-1 and TRBJ1-5, with D unclear. Trimming took off 1 base at V and 4 bases at J, with 5 bases between the two ends. Per the germline V gene, CDR1 is MNHNS and CDR2 is SASEGT. CDR3 length: 13 residues. CDR3 nucleotide sequence: TGTGCCAGCAGTGAAGTGAGAAATCAGCCCCAGCATTTT. Translation: CASSEVRNQPQHF.

The chain uses TRBV5-1 and TRBJ2-7; tentatively, D is TRBD2 (7 bases). Germline CDR1 and CDR2: SGHRS and YFSETQ. Deletions cut 5 bases from V and 5 bases from J, with 20 bases between. The CDR3 sequence is 15 residues long. In nucleotides, the CDR3 is TGCGCCAGCAGAACCGGGGGGCTTGTAGTCGACGAGCAGTACTTC. Translation gives CASRTGGLVVDEQYF.

This clone has only one observation. This chain uses TRBV21-1 with TRBJ1-5; TRBD1 was called by the table and not checked on the DNA. TRBV21-1 is a listed pseudogene. The CDR3 runs 17 residues. CDR3 region: CASSTQAGTGGNQPQHF. CDR3 DNA sequence: TGTGCCAGCAGCACGCAGGCCGGGACAGGGGGTAATCAGCCCCAGCATTTT.

The rearrangement uses TRBV4-2 and TRBJ1-1, with D uncertain. The CDR3 has 17 residues. V was cut by 4 bases and J by 4 bases, with 22 bases left in between. Germline values: CDR1 LGHNA, CDR2 YNFKEQ. The CDR3 reads CASSLQSLVEGGTEAFF. The CDR3 DNA reads TGTGCCAGCAGCCTCCAGTCACTGGTAGAGGGTGGCACTGAAGCTTTCTTT.

V and J are TRBV5-4 and TRBJ1-2; D is undetermined. CDR3 size: 13 residues. Germline lookup yields CDR1 SGHNT and CDR2 YYREEE (reference sequence). The ends were cut back, 1 base at V and 4 bases at J, with 8 bases in the middle. The CDR3 sequence: CASSLLSSYGYTF. CDR3 DNA sequence: TGTGCCAGCAGCTTGTTATCCAGCTATGGCTACACCTTC.

The chain links TRBV4-1 to TRBJ2-3; D uncertain. Germline V gene lookup returns CDR1 MGHRA and CDR2 YSYEKL. The CDR3 runs 12 residues. V was clipped by 3 bases and J by 6 bases, with 7 bases between them. CDR3 protein: CASSHTKDTQYF. CDR3 nucleotide sequence: TGCGCCAGCAGCCACACTAAGGATACGCAGTATTTT.

CDR3 residues: CASSGLAQGNTEAFF. CDR3 DNA: TGTGCCAGCAGTGGGCTTGCGCAGGGGAACACTGAAGCTTTCTTT. The chain carries TRBV6-6 and TRBJ1-1, with a tentative D call TRBD1 (5 bases). Germline V gene lookup returns CDR1 MNHNY and CDR2 SVGAGI (reference sequence). The CDR3 consists of 15 residues. Between the trimmed V and J ends, which lost 5 bases and 1 base, there was a span of 14 bases.

Here the CDR3 DNA reads TGTGCCATCGGACCGACAGGGGCCTATGGCTACACCTTC. Encoded protein: CAIGPTGAYGYTF. This rearrangement joins TRBV10-3 to TRBJ1-2, with 8 bases that match TRBD1. V lost 8 bases and J lost 4; bases outside the gene matches: 6. The germline V gene has CDR1 ENHRY and CDR2 SYGVKD. This CDR3 has 13 amino acids.

V is TRBV19 and J is TRBJ2-5; 8 bases agree with TRBD2. The CDR3 spans 14 residues. Germline CDR1 LNHDA, CDR2 SQIVND (reference sequence). J lost 5 bases, V lost 8 bases, and 10 bases had no gene match. This CDR3 is CASYSGRVQETQYF. In DNA, the CDR3 is TGTGCCAGTTATTCCGGGAGGGTTCAGGAGACCCAGTACTTC.

V is TRBV6-1 and J is TRBJ1-2, with a possible D match to TRBD1 (5 bases). The CDR3 runs 15 residues. Trimming stripped 3 bases from V and 0 bases from J, with 11 bases between. Germline assignment: CDR1 MNHNS and CDR2 SASEGT. CDR3 sequence: CASSEMSGANYGYTF. The CDR3 bases are TGTGCCAGCAGTGAGATGTCGGGGGCTAACTATGGCTACACCTTC.

The rearrangement joins TRBV6-6 to TRBJ1-2, with a weak D call TRBD1 (6 bases). V lost 6 bases and J 3 bases, leaving 14 bases between the germline ends. The CDR3 runs 14 residues. CDR1 and CDR2 (germline): MNHNY, SVGAGI (reference sequence). CDR3 sequence: CASRSTGFDYGYTF. The CDR3 nucleotides are TGTGCCAGCAGGTCCACAGGGTTCGACTATGGCTACACCTTC.

This sequence joins TRBV6-6 and TRBJ2-2; D call uncertain. Between the trimmed V and J ends, which lost 3 bases and 2 bases, there was a span of 10 bases. There are 15 residues in the CDR3. From germline, CDR1 is MNHNY and CDR2 SVGAGI (reference sequence). In nucleotides, the CDR3 is TGTGCCAGCAGTTATGTCGGAGAAAACACCGGGGAGCTGTTTTTT. Translating it yields CASSYVGENTGELFF.

This chain uses TRBV7-2 with TRBJ2-3; TRBD1 aligns across 7 bases. The CDR3 runs to 16 residues. V gave up 5 bases and J gave up 2 bases; unmatched junction bases: 10. In germline, CDR1 is SGHTA, CDR2 FQGNSA. The CDR3 here is CASSPLGGVVTDTQYF. The CDR3 DNA is TGTGCCAGCAGCCCCCTAGGGGGCGTTGTCACAGATACGCAGTATTTT.

The rearrangement joins TRBV12-5 to TRBJ2-3; TRBD2 might be the D (5 bases). The germline V gene encodes CDR1 LGHNT and CDR2 FRNRAP. The CDR3 runs 14 residues. Trimming cost V 6 bases and J 4 bases, with 14 bases left between them. This CDR3 is CASGTTRVPDTQYF. The CDR3 DNA is TGTGCTAGTGGGACTACGAGGGTTCCAGATACGCAGTATTTT.

The J gene is TRBJ1-6, the V gene TRBV7-9; TRBD1 might be the D (5 bases). This CDR3 region has 17 residues. V was pared by 0 bases and J by 5 bases, with 14 bases between. Germline V gives CDR1 SEHNR, CDR2 FQNEAQ (reference sequence). As DNA, the CDR3 is TGTGCCAGCAGCTTAGCGCTACAGGCGATTAATAATTCACCCCTCCACTTT. This translates into CASSLALQAINNSPLHF. The complete variable domain, with remaining parts taken from reference TRBV7-9 and TRBJ1-6, reads DTGVSQNPRHKITKRGQNVTFRCDPISEHNRLYWYRQTLGQGPEFLTYFQNEAQLEKSRLLSDRFSAERPKGSFSTLEIQRTEQGDSAMYLCASSLALQAINNSPLHFGNGTRLTVT.

The genes are TRBV9 and TRBJ2-7; TRBD2 matches at 7 bases. The CDR3 has 11 residues. V lost 4 bases and J lost 7; bases outside the gene matches: 2. Per the germline V gene, CDR1 is SGDLS and CDR2 is YYNGEE. CDR3 residues: CASSPGGEQYF. DNA for the CDR3: TGTGCCAGCAGCCCCGGGGGGGAGCAGTACTTC.

The rearrangement uses TRBV19 and TRBJ1-1; the D is unclear. CDR1 and CDR2 (germline): LNHDA, SQIVND (reference sequence). V shed 3 bases and J shed 4 bases, with 12 bases lying between them. This CDR3 region has 14 residues. Here the CDR3 DNA reads TGTGCCAGTAGTATCGCAGAGACGGGCACTGAAGCTTTCTTT. Its protein is CASSIAETGTEAFF.